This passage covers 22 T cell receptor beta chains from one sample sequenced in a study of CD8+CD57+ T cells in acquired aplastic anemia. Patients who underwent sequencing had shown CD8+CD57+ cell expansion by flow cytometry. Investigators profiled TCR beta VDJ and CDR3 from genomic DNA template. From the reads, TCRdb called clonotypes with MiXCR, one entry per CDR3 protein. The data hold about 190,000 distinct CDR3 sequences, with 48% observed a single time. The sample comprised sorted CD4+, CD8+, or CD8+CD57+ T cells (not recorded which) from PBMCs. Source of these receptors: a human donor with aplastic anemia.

CDR3 bases: TGTGCCACCAGCAGAGTTAGCGGGGGGGACGAGCAGTACTTC. Protein product: CATSRVSGGDEQYF. The chain joins TRBV15 to TRBJ2-7; 11 bases fit TRBD2. This CDR3 region has 14 residues. CDR1 and CDR2 from the germline V gene are LNHNV and YYDKDF (reference sequence). Losses at the gene ends were 1 base for V and 5 bases for J; bases not matched to a gene: 1. The full variable domain, with the rest looked up from reference TRBV15 and TRBJ2-7, is DAMVIQNPRYQVTQFGKPVTLSCSQTLNHNVMYWYQQKSSQAPKLLFHYYDKDFNNEADTPDNFQSRRPNTSFCFLDIRSPGLGDTAMYLCATSRVSGGDEQYFGPGTRLTVT.

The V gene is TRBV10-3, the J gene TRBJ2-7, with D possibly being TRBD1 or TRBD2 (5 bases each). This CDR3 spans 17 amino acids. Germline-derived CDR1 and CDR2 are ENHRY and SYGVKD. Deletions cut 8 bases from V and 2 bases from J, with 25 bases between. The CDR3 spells CAIQLREGPSKTYEQYF. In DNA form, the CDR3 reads TGTGCCATCCAACTCCGAGAGGGACCTAGTAAGACCTACGAGCAGTACTTC.

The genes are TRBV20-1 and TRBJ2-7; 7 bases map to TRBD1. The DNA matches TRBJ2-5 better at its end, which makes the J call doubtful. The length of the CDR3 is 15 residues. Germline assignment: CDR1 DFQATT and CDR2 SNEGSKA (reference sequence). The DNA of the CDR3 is TGCAGTGCTAAACCGGGCCAGGGACAGCTCGCGACCCAGTACTTC. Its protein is CSAKPGQGQLATQYF.

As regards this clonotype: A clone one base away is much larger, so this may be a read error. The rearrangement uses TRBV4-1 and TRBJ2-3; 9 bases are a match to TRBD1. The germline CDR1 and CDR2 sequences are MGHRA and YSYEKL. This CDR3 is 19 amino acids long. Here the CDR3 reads CASSPRRQGDVWGTDAQYF. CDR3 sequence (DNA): TGCGCCAGCAGCCCCAGACGACAGGGGGATGTCTGGGGAACAGATGCGCAGTATTTT.

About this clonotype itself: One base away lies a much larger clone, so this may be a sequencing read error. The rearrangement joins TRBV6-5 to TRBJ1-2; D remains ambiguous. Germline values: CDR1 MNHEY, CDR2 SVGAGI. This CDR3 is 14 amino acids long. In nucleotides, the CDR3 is TGTGCCAGCGGTTACTCCTACTCTCTCGGGGGCTACACCTTC. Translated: CASGYSYSLGGYTF.

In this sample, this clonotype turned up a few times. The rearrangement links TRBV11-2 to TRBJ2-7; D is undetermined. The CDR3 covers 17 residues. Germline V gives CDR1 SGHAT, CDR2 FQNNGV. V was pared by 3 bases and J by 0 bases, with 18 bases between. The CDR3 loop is CASSFSGSKVSSYEQYF. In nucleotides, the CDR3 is TGTGCCAGCAGCTTTTCCGGCTCAAAGGTGAGCTCCTACGAGCAGTACTTC.

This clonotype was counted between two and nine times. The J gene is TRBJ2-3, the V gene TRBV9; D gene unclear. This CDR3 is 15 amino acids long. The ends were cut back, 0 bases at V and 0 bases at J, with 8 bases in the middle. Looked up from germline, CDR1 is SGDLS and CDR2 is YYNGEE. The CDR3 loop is CASSVEGWSTDTQYF. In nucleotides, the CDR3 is TGTGCCAGCAGCGTAGAAGGCTGGAGCACAGATACGCAGTATTTT.

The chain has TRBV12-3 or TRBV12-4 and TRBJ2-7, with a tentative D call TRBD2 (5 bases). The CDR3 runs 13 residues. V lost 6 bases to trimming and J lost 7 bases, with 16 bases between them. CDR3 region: CASSAGLPTEQYF. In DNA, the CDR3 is TGTGCCAGCAGCGCCGGACTCCCTACGGAGCAGTACTTC.

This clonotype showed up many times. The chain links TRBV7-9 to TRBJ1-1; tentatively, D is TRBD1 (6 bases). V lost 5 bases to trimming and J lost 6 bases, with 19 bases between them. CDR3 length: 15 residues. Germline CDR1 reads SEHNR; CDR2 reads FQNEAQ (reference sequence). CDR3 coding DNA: TGTGCCAGCAGCCCCCCCAGGGGTCCGCGCGCTGAAGCTTTCTTT. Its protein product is CASSPPRGPRAEAFF.

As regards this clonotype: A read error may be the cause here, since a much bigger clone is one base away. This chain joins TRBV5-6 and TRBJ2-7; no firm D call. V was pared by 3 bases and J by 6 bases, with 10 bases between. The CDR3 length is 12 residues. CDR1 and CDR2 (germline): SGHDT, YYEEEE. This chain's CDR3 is CASSSGASEQYF. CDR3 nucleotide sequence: TGTGCCAGCAGCTCCGGTGCTAGCGAGCAGTACTTC.

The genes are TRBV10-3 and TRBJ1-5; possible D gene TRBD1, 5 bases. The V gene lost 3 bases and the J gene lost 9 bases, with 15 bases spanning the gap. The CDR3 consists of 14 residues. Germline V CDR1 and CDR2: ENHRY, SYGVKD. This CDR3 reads CAISDLGTAGPQHF. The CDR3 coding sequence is TGTGCCATCAGTGATCTGGGGACTGCAGGGCCCCAGCATTTT.

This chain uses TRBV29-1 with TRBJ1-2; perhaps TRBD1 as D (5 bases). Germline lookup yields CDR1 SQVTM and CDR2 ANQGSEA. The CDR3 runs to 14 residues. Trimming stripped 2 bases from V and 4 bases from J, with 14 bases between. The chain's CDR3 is CSVETSGDGYGYTF. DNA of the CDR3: TGCAGCGTTGAAACTTCTGGGGACGGCTATGGCTACACCTTC.

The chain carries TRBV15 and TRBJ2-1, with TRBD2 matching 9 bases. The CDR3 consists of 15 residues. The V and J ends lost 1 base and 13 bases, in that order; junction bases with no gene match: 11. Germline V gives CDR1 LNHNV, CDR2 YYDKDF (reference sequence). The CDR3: CATSRGDSGGGGQFF. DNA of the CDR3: TGTGCCACCAGCAGAGGTGATAGCGGGGGAGGAGGACAGTTCTTC.

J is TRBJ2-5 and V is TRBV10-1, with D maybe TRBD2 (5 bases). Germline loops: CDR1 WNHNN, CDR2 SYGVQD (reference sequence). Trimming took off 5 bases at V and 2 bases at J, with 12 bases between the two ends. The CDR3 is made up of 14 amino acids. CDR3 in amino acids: CASSPLTMQETQYF. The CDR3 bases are TGCGCCAGCAGTCCCCTGACTATGCAAGAGACCCAGTACTTC.

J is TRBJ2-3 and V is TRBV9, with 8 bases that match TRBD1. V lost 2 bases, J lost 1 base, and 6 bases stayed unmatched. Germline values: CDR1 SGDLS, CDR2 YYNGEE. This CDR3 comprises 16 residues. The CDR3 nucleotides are TGTGCCAGCAGCGTCCTCGACAGGGGTGGCACAGATACGCAGTATTTT. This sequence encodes CASSVLDRGGTDTQYF.

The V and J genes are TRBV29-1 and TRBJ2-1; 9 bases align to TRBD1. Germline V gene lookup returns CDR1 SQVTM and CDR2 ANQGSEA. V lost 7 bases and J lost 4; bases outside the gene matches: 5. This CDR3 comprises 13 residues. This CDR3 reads CSARTGAYNEQFF. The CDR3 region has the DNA TGCAGCGCCCGGACAGGGGCGTACAATGAGCAGTTCTTC.

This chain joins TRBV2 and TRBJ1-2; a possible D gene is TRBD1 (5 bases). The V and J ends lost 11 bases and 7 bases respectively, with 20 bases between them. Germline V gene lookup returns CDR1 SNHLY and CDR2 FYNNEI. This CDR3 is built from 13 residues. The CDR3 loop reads CAGIMGLEGGYTF. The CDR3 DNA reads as TGTGCCGGCATAATGGGACTCGAAGGTGGCTACACCTTC.

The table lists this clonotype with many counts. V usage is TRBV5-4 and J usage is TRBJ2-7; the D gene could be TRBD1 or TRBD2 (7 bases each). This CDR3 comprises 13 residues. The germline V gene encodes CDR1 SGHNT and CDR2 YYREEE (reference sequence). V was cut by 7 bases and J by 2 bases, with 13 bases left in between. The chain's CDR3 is CASGRDRPYEQYF. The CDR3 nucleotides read TGTGCCAGCGGGAGGGACAGACCCTACGAGCAGTACTTC.

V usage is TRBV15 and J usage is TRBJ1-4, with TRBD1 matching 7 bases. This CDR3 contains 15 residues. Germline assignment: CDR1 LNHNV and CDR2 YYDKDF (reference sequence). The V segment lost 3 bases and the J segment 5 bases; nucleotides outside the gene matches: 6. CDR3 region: CATSSDREGNEKLFF. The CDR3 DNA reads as TGTGCCACCAGCAGCGACAGGGAGGGGAATGAAAAACTGTTTTTT.

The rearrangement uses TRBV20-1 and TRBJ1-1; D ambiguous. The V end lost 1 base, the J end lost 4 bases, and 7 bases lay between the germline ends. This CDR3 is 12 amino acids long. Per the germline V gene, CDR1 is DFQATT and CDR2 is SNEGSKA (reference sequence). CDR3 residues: CSARGDPTEAFF. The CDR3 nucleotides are TGCAGTGCTAGAGGGGATCCCACTGAAGCTTTCTTT.

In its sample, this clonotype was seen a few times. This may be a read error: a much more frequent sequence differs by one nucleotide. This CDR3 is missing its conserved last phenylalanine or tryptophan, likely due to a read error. The CDR3 spells CSAREQETQYL. CDR3 DNA sequence: TGCAGTGCTAGAGAACAAGAGACCCAGTACCTC. V gene TRBV20-1 combines with J gene TRBJ2-5; D unclear. Germline CDR1 reads DFQATT; CDR2 reads SNEGSKA (reference sequence). V gave up 0 bases and J gave up 2 bases, with 1 base separating them. This CDR3 has 11 amino acids.

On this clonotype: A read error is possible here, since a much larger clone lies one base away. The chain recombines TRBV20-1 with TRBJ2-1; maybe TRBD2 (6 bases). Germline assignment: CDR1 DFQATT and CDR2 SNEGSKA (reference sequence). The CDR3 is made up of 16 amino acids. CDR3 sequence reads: CSAGSQAGRSYNEQLF. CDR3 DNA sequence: TGCAGTGCTGGGTCTCAGGCGGGGCGCTCCTACAATGAGCAGCTCTTC.